One and the same sample provided the 27 T cell receptor beta chains below, sequenced in a study of shared clonotypes between healthy human individuals. Positive CCR7 selection of CD45RO-negative cells yielded the naive CD8 cells, and terminally differentiated effector memory CD45RA+ cells were excluded. The data were produced by immunoSEQ multiplex PCR, yet TCRdb's version contains in-frame clones alone and is incomplete. Seen here are some 2 million clones, over 85% observed once, and the top ten hold 0.95% to 1.5%. Sequenced material: naive CD8+ T cells sorted from blood. The source of these receptors is a young man in good health.

The chain couples TRBV5-6 to TRBJ2-7; D might be TRBD1 (6 bases). Germline CDR1 SGHDT, CDR2 YYEEEE. Trimming left V 0 bases short and J 7 bases short, with 11 bases between. CDR3 size: 13 residues. Here the CDR3 DNA reads TGTGCCAGCAGCTTGGTACAGGGCGTTGAGCAGTACTTC. Its translation: CASSLVQGVEQYF.

The CDR3 is CASSIGGEGYEQYF. CDR3 coding DNA: TGTGCCAGTAGTATCGGAGGGGAGGGTTACGAGCAGTACTTC. The chain recombines TRBV19 with TRBJ2-7; 7 bases line up with TRBD2. Germline-derived CDR1 and CDR2 are LNHDA and SQIVND (reference sequence). The CDR3 has 14 amino acids. The trim removed 3 bases at V and 4 bases at J, leaving 6 bases unmatched.

V is TRBV11-2 and J is TRBJ1-4; no reliable D call. Germline values: CDR1 SGHAT, CDR2 FQNNGV. The CDR3 runs 12 residues. Trimming took 5 bases from V and 7 from J, leaving 8 bases between them. The chain's CDR3 is CASSPSIEKLFF. CDR3 nucleotides: TGTGCCAGCAGCCCTTCAATTGAAAAACTGTTTTTT.

The CDR3 DNA sequence: TGTGCCAGCAGCTGGGGGCTAGCGGGGGGTTCCTACGAGCAGTACTTC. Amino acid sequence: CASSWGLAGGSYEQYF. The V call is TRBV7-2, the J call TRBJ2-7; TRBD2 matches 11 bases. The CDR3 has 16 residues. Losses at the gene ends were 4 bases for V and 1 base for J; bases not matched to a gene: 6. Germline assignment: CDR1 SGHTA and CDR2 FQGNSA.

The V and J genes are TRBV27 and TRBJ1-5, with D unclear. The CDR3 has 14 residues. From germline, CDR1 is MNHEY and CDR2 SMNVEV (reference sequence). Deletions cut 2 bases from V and 5 bases from J, with 10 bases between. The CDR3 region has the DNA TGTGCCAGCAGTTTACAGGTAACTGATCAGCCCCAGCATTTT. Translated, it gives CASSLQVTDQPQHF.

This chain connects TRBV9 to TRBJ2-3; D ambiguous. Germline-derived CDR1 and CDR2 are SGDLS and YYNGEE. The CDR3 consists of 12 residues. Between the trimmed V and J ends, which lost 4 bases and 8 bases, there was a span of 11 bases. CDR3 nucleotides: TGTGCCAGCAGCACCGGTTTAGGTACGCAGTATTTT. Protein product: CASSTGLGTQYF.

The chain couples TRBV5-1 to TRBJ1-2; TRBD1 might be the D (6 bases). Deletions cut 5 bases from V and 2 bases from J, with 16 bases between. Germline V CDR1 and CDR2: SGHRS, YFSETQ. The CDR3 sequence is 15 residues long. The CDR3 bases are TGCGCCAGCAGACCCTCCCCAGGGGACAACTATGGCTACACCTTC. It codes for CASRPSPGDNYGYTF.

The chain links TRBV6-1 to TRBJ2-7; the D is unclear. Trimming left V 6 bases short and J 2 bases short, with 5 bases between. From germline, CDR1 is MNHNS and CDR2 SASEGT. The CDR3 is 11 residues long. CDR3 amino acids: CASRGTYEQYF. The CDR3 DNA sequence: TGTGCCAGCAGGGGAACCTACGAGCAGTACTTC.

This rearrangement joins TRBV19 to TRBJ1-3, with unresolved D. This CDR3 comprises 15 residues. Germline assignment: CDR1 LNHDA and CDR2 SQIVND (reference sequence). V gave up 1 base and J gave up 0 bases, with 7 bases separating them. CDR3 coding DNA: TGTGCCAGTAGTATAGTAATGACCTCTGGAAACACCATATATTTT. Its translation: CASSIVMTSGNTIYF.

V and J are TRBV27 and TRBJ2-7, with D hard to call. The CDR3 loop spans 14 amino acids. V lost 4 bases and J 0 bases, leaving 10 bases between the germline ends. Germline lookup yields CDR1 MNHEY and CDR2 SMNVEV (reference sequence). This chain's CDR3 is CASSWEVGSYEQYF. CDR3 DNA: TGTGCCAGCAGTTGGGAAGTCGGCTCCTACGAGCAGTACTTC.

The gene calls are TRBV4-1 and TRBJ2-3, with 8 bases matching TRBD1. Looked up from germline, CDR1 is MGHRA and CDR2 is YSYEKL. The CDR3 totals 15 residues. J lost 1 base, V lost 2 bases, and 2 bases had no gene match. For the CDR3, the DNA is TGCGCCAGCAGCCAACCGACAGGGGGCACAGATACGCAGTATTTT. As protein: CASSQPTGGTDTQYF.

The chain recombines TRBV7-3 with TRBJ2-1, with D possibly matching TRBD2 (5 bases). The CDR3 loop spans 12 amino acids. V was pared by 3 bases and J by 9 bases, with 9 bases between. In germline, CDR1 is SGHTA, CDR2 FQGTGA. The CDR3 sequence: CASSFGVGEQFF. The CDR3 DNA reads TGTGCCAGCAGCTTCGGGGTCGGTGAGCAGTTCTTC.

The chain recombines TRBV6-5 with TRBJ2-1, with D maybe TRBD2 (5 bases). V was clipped by 2 bases and J by 3 bases, with 11 bases between them. The CDR3 has 15 amino acids. Germline V gives CDR1 MNHEY, CDR2 SVGAGI. The CDR3 DNA sequence: TGTGCCAGCAGTTACGTCGAGGGAGTCTACAATGAGCAGTTCTTC. Translation: CASSYVEGVYNEQFF.

V and J are TRBV4-3 and TRBJ2-2; the match to TRBD2 covers 10 bases. The CDR3 totals 20 residues. Trimming at V came to 1 base and at J to 2 bases, leaving 13 bases not matched to a gene. Looked up from germline, CDR1 is LGHNA and CDR2 is YSLEER. The CDR3 here is CASSQVPASGGYENTGELFF. In DNA form, the CDR3 reads TGCGCCAGCAGCCAAGTTCCGGCTAGCGGGGGATACGAAAACACCGGGGAGCTGTTTTTT.

This chain connects TRBV5-4 to TRBJ1-4, with 12 bases aligning to TRBD1. This CDR3 is 16 amino acids long. With V trimmed by 1 base and J by 8 bases, 6 bases remained unmatched. The germline gives CDR1 SGHNT, CDR2 YYREEE (reference sequence). In nucleotides, the CDR3 is TGTGCCAGCAGCTTGAAGGGACAGGGGGCAGGGGAAAAACTGTTTTTT. This gives the protein CASSLKGQGAGEKLFF.

The rearrangement links TRBV6-5 to TRBJ2-1; D tentatively fits TRBD1 or TRBD2 (5 bases each). Trimming took 6 bases from V and 8 from J, leaving 17 bases between them. Germline V gene data show CDR1 as MNHEY and CDR2 as SVGAGI. This CDR3 has 14 amino acids. Here the CDR3 reads CASSPGFGDDEQFF. In DNA, the CDR3 is TGTGCCAGCAGCCCCGGGTTCGGGGACGATGAGCAGTTCTTC.

The V gene is TRBV19, the J gene TRBJ2-5, with D perhaps TRBD2 (7 bases). The CDR3 consists of 16 residues. Trimming left V 3 bases short and J 2 bases short, with 16 bases between. The germline gives CDR1 LNHDA, CDR2 SQIVND (reference sequence). The CDR3 loop reads CASSIRAGALQETQYF. The CDR3 nucleotides read TGTGCCAGTAGTATCCGGGCGGGGGCCCTACAAGAGACCCAGTACTTC.

The chain links TRBV6-5 to TRBJ1-1; TRBD1 is a possible D gene (6 bases). CDR1 and CDR2 from the germline V gene are MNHEY and SVGAGI. V lost 0 bases and J 5 bases, leaving 13 bases between the germline ends. This CDR3 spans 15 amino acids. The CDR3, as DNA: TGTGCCAGCAGTTACTCGACTACAGGGAGGACTGAAGCTTTCTTT. Its protein product is CASSYSTTGRTEAFF.

This chain connects TRBV14 to TRBJ1-2; 10 positions match TRBD1. V shed 3 bases and J 3 bases; nucleotides not matched to a gene: 1. Germline V CDR1 and CDR2: SGHDN, FVKESK. The length of the CDR3 is 14 residues. In nucleotides, the CDR3 is TGTGCCAGCAGCCAGGGGACAGGGGACTATGGCTACACCTTC. The encoded protein is CASSQGTGDYGYTF.

This clone was found once. The V and J genes are TRBV7-8 and TRBJ2-2, with 14 positions matching TRBD2. The V and J ends lost 2 bases and 4 bases, in that order; junction bases with no gene match: 12. The CDR3 covers 20 residues. Germline assignment: CDR1 SGHVS and CDR2 FQNEAQ. For the CDR3, the DNA is TGTGCCAGCAGCTTAAAACTTCCGGGACTAGCGGGAGTTAGCACCGGGGAGCTGTTTTTT. This codes for CASSLKLPGLAGVSTGELFF. Full variable domain (remainder filled in from reference TRBV7-8 and TRBJ2-2): GAGVSQSPRYKVAKRGQDVALRCDPISGHVSLFWYQQALGQGPEFLTYFQNEAQLDKSGLPSDRFFAERPEGSVSTLKIQRTQQEDSAVYLCASSLKLPGLAGVSTGELFFGEGSRLTVL.

The chain recombines TRBV9 with TRBJ2-1, with D perhaps matching TRBD1 (6 bases). CDR1 is SGDLS, CDR2 YYNGEE, per germline. CDR3 length equals 13 residues. Between the trimmed V and J ends, which lost 4 bases and 9 bases, there was a span of 14 bases. The CDR3 reads CASSISGESEQFF. The CDR3 DNA follows: TGTGCCAGCAGCATATCAGGGGAGAGTGAGCAGTTCTTC.

This clone was recorded only once. The chain uses TRBV28 and TRBJ2-1, with D perhaps given as TRBD1 or TRBD2 (6 bases each). The CDR3 is 14 amino acids. The V and J ends lost 3 bases and 6 bases respectively, with 12 bases between them. The germline V gene encodes CDR1 MDHEN and CDR2 SYDVKM. The CDR3: CASSFRGRSNEQFF. In DNA, the CDR3 is TGTGCCAGCAGTTTCCGGGGGCGATCCAATGAGCAGTTCTTC.

The chain carries TRBV6-5 and TRBJ2-7; D gene unclear. V was shortened by 5 bases and J by 3 bases, with 14 bases between the two germline ends. The CDR3 length is 14 residues. CDR1 and CDR2 from the germline V gene are MNHEY and SVGAGI. DNA for the CDR3: TGTGCCAGCAGTGGCCGCGGTGAATTCTACGAGCAGTACTTC. This gives the protein CASSGRGEFYEQYF.

The chain is built from TRBV2 and TRBJ1-6; no clear D. The germline V gene encodes CDR1 SNHLY and CDR2 FYNNEI. V was trimmed by 1 base and J by 8 bases, leaving 9 bases between them. CDR3 length: 14 amino acids. For the CDR3, the DNA is TGTGCCAGCAGTGAAGGACACGGGGATTCACCCCTCCACTTT. The encoded protein is CASSEGHGDSPLHF. The full variable domain, with the rest looked up from reference TRBV2 and TRBJ1-6, is EPEVTQTPSHQVTQMGQEVILRCVPISNHLYFYWYRQILGQKVEFLVSFYNNEISEKSEIFDDQFSVERPDGSNFTLKIRSTKLEDSAMYFCASSEGHGDSPLHFGNGTRLTVT.

V gene TRBV5-5 combines with J gene TRBJ2-7; D gene ambiguous. Trimming cost V 0 bases and J 0 bases, with 7 bases left between them. Germline CDR1 is SGHKS and CDR2 is YYEKEE (reference sequence). This CDR3 has 14 amino acids. CDR3 region: CASSLGLSSYEQYF. CDR3 DNA sequence: TGTGCCAGCAGCTTGGGTCTCAGCTCCTACGAGCAGTACTTC.

The DNA of the CDR3 is TGTGCCAGCAGCGGGAGCGGGCCCGGCCTGAGCTCCTACAATGAGCAGTTCTTC. The encoded protein is CASSGSGPGLSSYNEQFF. The chain uses TRBV5-4 and TRBJ2-1, with a tentative D call TRBD2 (6 bases). The CDR3 length is 18 residues. V lost 4 bases and J 0 bases, leaving 20 bases between the germline ends. CDR1 SGHNT and CDR2 YYREEE come from the germline V gene (reference sequence).

On this clone itself: The same CDR3 is also encoded by other DNA sequences in this sample. V gene TRBV7-9 combines with J gene TRBJ2-5, with D maybe TRBD1 (6 bases). Germline lookup yields CDR1 SEHNR and CDR2 FQNEAQ (reference sequence). V gave up 5 bases and J gave up 5 bases, with 12 bases separating them. CDR3 length equals 13 residues. The DNA of the CDR3 is TGTGCCAGCAGCCTGGCAGGGGTGGAGACCCAGTACTTC. It is translated as CASSLAGVETQYF.